What follows describes a single T cell receptor (beta chain). One entry per CDR3 protein results from TCRdb running MiXCR on the 5' RACE reads. The sample carries tens of thousands of distinct CDR3 sequences, 15% to 20% recorded once. Deletions cut 5 bases from V and 1 base from J, with 17 bases between. The CDR3 contains 16 residues. Germline V lookup: CDR1 SGHTA, CDR2 FQGNSA. The data were taken from a study of HIV-infected patients and healthy controls. The chain is built from TRBV7-2 and TRBJ1-1, with D maybe TRBD1 (6 bases). The receptor comes from a human donor in good health. Sample: CD4+ T cells from blood. In DNA form, the CDR3 reads TGTGCCAGCAGCCCCCGAGGGGGGACATCGAACACTGAAGCTTTCTTT. It codes for CASSPRGGTSNTEAFF. The full variable domain, with the rest looked up from reference TRBV7-2 and TRBJ1-1, is GAGVSQSPSNKVTEKGKDVELRCDPISGHTALYWYRQSLGQGLEFLIYFQGNSAPDKSGLPSDRFSAERTGGSVSTLTIQRTQQEDSAVYLCASSPRGGTSNTEAFFGQGTRLTVV.